The sequence of this T cell receptor (beta chain) was determined in a study of T cell responses to AZD1222 COVID-19 vaccine (dated by TCRdb to the early 2020s). At the level of the whole study: AZD1222 recipients given second doses at about 4 weeks or at about 12 weeks were pooled, since spike-specific TCR depth and breadth were not found to differ between the two schedules. A total of just over 230 trial participants underwent TCR sequencing, of whom roughly 210 had received two doses of AZD1222 and some 25 had received two doses of the MenACWY control vaccine. Trial participants were enrolled by age into subgroups of 18-55, 56-69 and 70-plus years, and around 150, 29 and 61 TCR-sequenced participants, respectively, were included in these subgroups. Overall study results and their limits: Reportedly, close to half of the unique spike-specific TCRs recognized epitopes lying outside the regions that are mutated in the B.1.351 and B.1.1.7 variants. Most participants were white British and females outnumbered males, and the authors suggested that clonal diversity may have been underestimated. A significant rise in spike-specific TCR breadth and depth was observed after two AZD1222 doses relative to day 0 and relative to MenACWY recipients. Because no samples from the day 14 peak response were available, repertoires could be characterized only after the peak T cell response. Only five or six AZD1222 recipients were SARS-CoV-2 seropositive at baseline, limiting conclusions about previously exposed vaccinees. The vaccine-associated CD4 TCRs covered the entire spike protein, and the dominant responses fell in regions 160-218 and 743-854. In the small 56-69-year group, the increase in depth fell short of significance, most likely because of low power.

About this clone itself: Its recognized antigen is unknown. It has no much larger one-base neighbor in the sample; base qualities were not kept.

CDR1 LGHNA and CDR2 YSLEER were looked up in the germline V gene. Taken from cysteine to phenylalanine, the CDR3 has 15 residues. This entry keeps only the CDR3 DNA: 45 bases, framed from base 1. The germline V and J ends show losses of 3 bases and 4 bases respectively, and no gene match explains 4 bases of the junction. The sample's time point label is to be understood as: baseline before first vaccination. The vaccinee samples were drawn from two UK trials, COV001 and COV002, one of which was a single-blind randomized controlled phase 2/3 trial testing AZD1222 (ChAdOx1 nCoV-19) in healthy adults. For TCRbeta chain sequencing, PBMC samples from trial participants were taken at day 0 and at day 28 after the second dose. The CDR3 regions of human TCRbeta chains were analyzed by immunosequencing. As for the original processing: Repertoire TCRs were matched against a reference library of SARS-CoV-2-specific TCRs generated with the MIRA antigen-specificity platform. Breadth was defined as the fraction of unique TCRs that were SARS-CoV-2-associated, and depth was defined as the fraction of total T cells that were SARS-CoV-2-associated. Each spike-specific TCR was assigned to its reactive spike region and to a CD4 or CD8 class using the MIRA data. Log10-transformed breadth and depth values were compared by one-way ANOVA with Sidak's multiple comparisons tests. TCRdb limited this immuneACCESS table to in-frame rearrangements with V and J called. A share of clones is missing; checked studies link under half to unresolved V genes, and the rest is unexplained. From that table come the V and J calls and clone size; the DNA was used to work out D and trimming. The sample data list about 190,000 clones, and roughly 93% of these were observed just once. The ten top clones hold roughly 0.99% of the sample.

This sequence uses TRBV4-3 and TRBJ2-3; 10 bases in the middle match TRBD1. The sequence was obtained from an adult in good health. The source was peripheral blood, collected on day 0 of AZD1222 vaccination. CDR3 loop: CASSHLGQGADTQYF. The DNA sequence is TGCGCCAGCAGCCACCTCGGACAGGGGGCAGATACGCAGTATTTT.